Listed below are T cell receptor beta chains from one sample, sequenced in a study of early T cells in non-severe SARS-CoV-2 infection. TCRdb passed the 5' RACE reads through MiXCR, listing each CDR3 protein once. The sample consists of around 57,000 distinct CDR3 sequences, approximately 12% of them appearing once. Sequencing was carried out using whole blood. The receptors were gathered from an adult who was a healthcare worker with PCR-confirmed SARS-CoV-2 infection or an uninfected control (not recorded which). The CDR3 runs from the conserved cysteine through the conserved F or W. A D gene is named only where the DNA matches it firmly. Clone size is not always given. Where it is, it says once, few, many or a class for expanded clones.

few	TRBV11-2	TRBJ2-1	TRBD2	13	TGTGCCAGCAGCCCCGGACTAGCGGGGGAGCAGTTCTTC	CASSPGLAGEQFF
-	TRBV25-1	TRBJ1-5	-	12	TGTGCCACCCGGGCCAGTTTGGGCCCCCAGCATTTT	CATRASLGPQHF
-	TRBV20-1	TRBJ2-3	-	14	TGCAGTGCTAGGAACTATGCAGGCACAGATACGCAGTATTTT	CSARNYAGTDTQYF
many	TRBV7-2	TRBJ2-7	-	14	TGTGCCAGCAGCTTTAGCACAAGGAACTACGAGCAGTACTTC	CASSFSTRNYEQYF
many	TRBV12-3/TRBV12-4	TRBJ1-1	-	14	TGTGCCAGCAGTTTAGATTACGTCAGGGGTGAAGCTTTCTTT	CASSLDYVRGEAFF
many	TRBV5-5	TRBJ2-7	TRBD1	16	TGTGCCAGCAGCTATTCTCCCGGGACAGGGACCTACGAGCAGTACTTC	CASSYSPGTGTYEQYF
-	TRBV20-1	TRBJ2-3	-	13	TGCAGCGTGATCGGACAGTGGGCAGATACGCAGTATTTT	CSVIGQWADTQYF
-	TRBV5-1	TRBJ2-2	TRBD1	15	TGCGCCAGCAGCTTCAGGGGGCAGAACACCGGGGAGCTGTTTTTT	CASSFRGQNTGELFF
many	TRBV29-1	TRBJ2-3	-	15	TGCAGCGTTCGAGCGGGCCGAGATGTGCCAGATACGCAGTATTTT	CSVRAGRDVPDTQYF
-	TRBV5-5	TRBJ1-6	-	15	TGTGCCAGCAACAGCCGGGGCAATAGCGATACACCCCTCCACTTT	CASNSRGNSDTPLHF
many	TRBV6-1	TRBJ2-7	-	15	TGTGCCAGCAGTGAGAATTCCGAACAGTACTACGAGCAGTACTTC	CASSENSEQYYEQYF
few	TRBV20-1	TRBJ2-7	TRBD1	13	TGCAGTGCTAAAGGGGGCAGGGGTTACGAGCAGTACTTC	CSAKGGRGYEQYF
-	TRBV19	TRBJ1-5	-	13	TGTGCCAGTAGTATAGGGGCAGACCAGCCCCAGCATTTT	CASSIGADQPQHF
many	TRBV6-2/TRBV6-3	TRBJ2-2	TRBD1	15	TGTGCCAGCAGTTATGAGGGGGCGCGAAACGGGGAGCTGTTTTTT	CASSYEGARNGELFF
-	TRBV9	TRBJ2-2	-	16	TGTGCCAGCAGCGTAGCGGCAACAGAAAACACCGGGGAGCTGTTTTTT	CASSVAATENTGELFF
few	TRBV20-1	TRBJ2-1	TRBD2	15	TGCAGTGCTTTCCGCGGGGGAACTGCTATAGATGAGCAGTTCTTC	CSAFRGGTAIDEQFF
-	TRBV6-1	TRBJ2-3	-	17	TGTGCCAGCACCCGTCCCAGGGGGAGCGGGAGTACAGATACGCAGTATTTT	CASTRPRGSGSTDTQYF